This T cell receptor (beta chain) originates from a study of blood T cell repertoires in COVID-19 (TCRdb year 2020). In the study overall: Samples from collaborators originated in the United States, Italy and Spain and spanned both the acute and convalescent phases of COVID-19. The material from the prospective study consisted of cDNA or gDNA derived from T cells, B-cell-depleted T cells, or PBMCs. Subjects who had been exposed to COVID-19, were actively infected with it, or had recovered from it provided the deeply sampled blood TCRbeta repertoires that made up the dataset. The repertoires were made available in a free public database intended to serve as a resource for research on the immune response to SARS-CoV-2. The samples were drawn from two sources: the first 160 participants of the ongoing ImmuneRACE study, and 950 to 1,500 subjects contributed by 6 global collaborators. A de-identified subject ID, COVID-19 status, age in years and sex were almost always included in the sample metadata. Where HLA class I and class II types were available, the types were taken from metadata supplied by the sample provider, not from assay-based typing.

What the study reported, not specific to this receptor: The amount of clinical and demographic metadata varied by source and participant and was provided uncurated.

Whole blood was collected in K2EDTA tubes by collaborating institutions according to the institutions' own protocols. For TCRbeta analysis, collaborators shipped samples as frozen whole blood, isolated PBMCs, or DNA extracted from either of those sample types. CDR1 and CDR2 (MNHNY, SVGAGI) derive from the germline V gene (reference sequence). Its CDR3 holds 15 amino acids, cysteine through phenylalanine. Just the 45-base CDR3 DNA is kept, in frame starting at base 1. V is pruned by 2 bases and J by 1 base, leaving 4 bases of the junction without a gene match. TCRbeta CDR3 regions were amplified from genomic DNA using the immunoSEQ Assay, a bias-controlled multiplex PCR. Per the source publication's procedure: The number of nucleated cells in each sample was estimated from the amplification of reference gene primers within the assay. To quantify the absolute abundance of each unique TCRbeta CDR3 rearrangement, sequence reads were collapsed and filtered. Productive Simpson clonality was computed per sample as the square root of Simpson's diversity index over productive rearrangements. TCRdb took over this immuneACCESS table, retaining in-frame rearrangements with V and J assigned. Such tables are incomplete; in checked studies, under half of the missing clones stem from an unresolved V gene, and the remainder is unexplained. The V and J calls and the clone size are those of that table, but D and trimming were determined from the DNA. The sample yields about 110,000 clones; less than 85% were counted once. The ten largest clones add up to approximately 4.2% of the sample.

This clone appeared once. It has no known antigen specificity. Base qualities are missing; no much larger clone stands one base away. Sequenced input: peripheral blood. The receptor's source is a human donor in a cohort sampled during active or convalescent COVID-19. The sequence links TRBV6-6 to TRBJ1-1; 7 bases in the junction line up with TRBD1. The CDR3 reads CASSYTWTGNTEAFF. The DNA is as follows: TGTGCCAGCAGTTACACTTGGACAGGGAACACTGAAGCTTTCTTT.